This TCR beta chain derives from a study of T cells in Graves' hyperthyroidism and ophthalmopathy (dated by TCRdb to the late 2010s). Looking at the study overall: Peripheral blood was collected at initial diagnosis, before any treatment. A discovery cohort of about 95 patients, about 40 with Graves' ophthalmopathy and fewer than 65 with stable Graves' hyperthyroidism, was used to find distinguishing TCR V-J signatures. An independent validation cohort of under 20 hyperthyroidism patients and about 15 patients who later progressed to ophthalmopathy tested prospective prediction of ophthalmopathy. The 100 discovery patients were divided at random into training and test sets in a 7:3 ratio. In six Graves' hyperthyroidism patients, the study also compared T-cell repertoires from thyroid tissue with T-cell repertoires from blood. After sampling, hyperthyroidism patients received methimazole starting at 30 mg daily, and ophthalmopathy patients received high-dose intravenous methylprednisolone. The paper describes TCR Vbeta CDR3 sequencing of 135 peripheral blood samples, made up of under 50 ophthalmopathy patients, more than 70 hyperthyroidism patients and approximately 17 progressor patients. Overall study outcomes, separate from this receptor: Ophthalmopathy was separated from stable hyperthyroidism by a 13 V-J signature model, with about 86% sensitivity and about 81% specificity obtained in cross-validation and 80%/75% obtained in testing. Sample size was not statistically predetermined, and investigators were not blinded to group allocation. In validation, the model predicted progression to ophthalmopathy a median of roughly 6.1 months before onset, with over 55% sensitivity and 72.22% specificity. Most expanded thyroid clonotypes (frequency above 0.001) were also found in blood, which suggests that blood repertoires may mirror thyroid immune responses.

Moderately to severely active disease, a Clinical Activity Score of at least 3, a NOSPECS grade of at least 4, and a duration under 3 months were present in ophthalmopathy patients. Any patient with an uncontrolled infection, another autoimmune disease, pregnancy or lactation was excluded. Diagnoses were established on the basis of clinical symptoms, serum thyroxine and TRAb, thyroid ultrasound, and orbital computed tomography. PBMCs were separated from roughly 10 ml of fresh peripheral blood using Ficoll-Paque density gradient centrifugation. Trizol reagent was used to extract total RNA, and RNA quality was then checked on an Agilent 2100 Bioanalyzer. Counted from cysteine to phenylalanine, this CDR3 has 15 amino acids. Only CDR3 DNA remains: 45 bases, in frame from the first base. The germline V gene provides CDR1 SGHVS and CDR2 FQNEAQ. V drops 1 base and J drops 6 bases, leaving 15 bases in between.

This clonotype was recorded many times. What this receptor recognizes is not known. Per-nucleotide qualities are absent, and no much larger clonotype sits a single base away. The TCR beta CDR3 regions were amplified from the RNA transcripts. For the first round of RT-PCR on the TCR CDR3, the HTBI primer set was used together with the Qiagen OneStep RT-PCR kit. A second multiplex PCR round built the libraries, followed by size selection and purification. Sequencing of the libraries was done on an Illumina HiSeq2000 using paired-end 100 bp reads. As for how the authors treated the data: SOAPnuke was used to process the raw data, with reads discarded if the reads contained adapters or uncalled bases, had a mean Phred below 15, or lacked an exact constant-primer or identifier match. High-quality paired reads were merged with COPE v1.2.5, and unique nucleotide sequences were defined as clonotypes. MiTCR v1.1 was used to align clonotypes to the IMGT TRBV, TRBD and TRBJ reference segments. Only V-J combinations with frequency above 0.0001, covering 99.2% of repertoires, were analysed. The TCS score was defined as F50 (clonal expansion) divided by E x V (chaos), with BLOSUM62-based TCRdist calculated between CDR3 peptides within each V-J. Welch's t-statistics and random forest reduced 514 V-J features to roughly 13, which were used in a naive Bayes classifier (R e1071). TCRdb took the public reads, trimmed them with fastp at Q25, ran MiXCR for clone calling and kept in-frame beta chains. Identical CDR3 protein sequences are pooled into one entry, listed with their most common genes and DNA. TCRdb assigned the V and J calls; the authors' analysis was not used. This sample comprises about 400,000 distinct CDR3 sequences, roughly 13% of them detected only once. Around 27% of the sample rests with the top ten.

The TCR comes from a man aged 50-60 years with Graves' ophthalmopathy. The sequence joins TRBV7-8 to TRBJ2-5, and the D gene may be TRBD1, 6 bases matching. The sequenced sample was blood. The encoded CDR3 is CASSLEGVRAKTQYF. The sequence in DNA is TGTGCCAGCAGCTTAGAGGGGGTCAGGGCAAAGACCCAGTACTTC. Beyond the CDR3, the reference TRBV7-8 and TRBJ2-5 genes provide the residues; the full variable domain reads: GAGVSQSPRYKVAKRGQDVALRCDPISGHVSLFWYQQALGQGPEFLTYFQNEAQLDKSGLPSDRFFAERPEGSVSTLKIQRTQQEDSAVYLCASSLEGVRAKTQYFGPGTRLLVL.